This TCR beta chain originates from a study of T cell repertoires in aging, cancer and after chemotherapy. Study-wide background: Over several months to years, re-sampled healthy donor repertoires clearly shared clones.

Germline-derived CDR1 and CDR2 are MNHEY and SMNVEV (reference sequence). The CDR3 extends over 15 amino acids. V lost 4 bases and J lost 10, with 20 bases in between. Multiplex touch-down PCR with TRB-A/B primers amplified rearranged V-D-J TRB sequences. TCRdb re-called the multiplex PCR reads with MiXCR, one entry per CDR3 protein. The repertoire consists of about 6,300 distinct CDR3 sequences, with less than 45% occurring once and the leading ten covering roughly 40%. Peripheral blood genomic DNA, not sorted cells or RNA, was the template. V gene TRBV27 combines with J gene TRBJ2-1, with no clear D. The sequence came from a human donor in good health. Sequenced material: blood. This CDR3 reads CASSSGRMGRMEQFF. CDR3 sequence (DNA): TGTGCCAGCAGTTCCGGACGGATGGGCCGGATGGAGCAGTTCTTC.